These 23 T cell receptor beta chains share one sample of origin, sequenced in a study of blood T cells in healthy people across ages. PCR was performed a second time for roughly 7 to 12 cycles using a sample-barcoded 5' primer and a J-beta primer mix. TCRdb called the 5' RACE reads again in MiXCR, with one record for every CDR3 protein. Of about 780,000 distinct CDR3 sequences in the sample, about 26% were seen once. Another study also made use of these data, one on T cells of mothers and their children.

The sequenced sample consisted of blood. Source of these receptors: a boy between 10 and 17 years old in good health.

In its sample, this clonotype was seen a few times. In DNA form, the CDR3 reads TGTGCCAGCAGTCGTGGGACGAACACCGGGGAGCTGTTTTTT. This codes for CASSRGTNTGELFF. The rearrangement uses TRBV28 and TRBJ2-2, with unresolved D. V lost 5 bases to trimming and J lost 0 bases, with 7 bases between them. This CDR3 spans 14 amino acids. The germline V gene has CDR1 MDHEN and CDR2 SYDVKM. The full variable domain, completed using reference TRBV28 and TRBJ2-2, is DVKVTQSSRYLVKRTGEKVFLECVQDMDHENMFWYRQDPGLGLRLIYFSYDVKMKEKGDIPEGYSVSREKKERFSLILESASTNQTSMYLCASSRGTNTGELFFGEGSRLTVL.

This rearrangement joins TRBV7-2 to TRBJ2-7; maybe TRBD1 (6 bases). The germline CDR1 and CDR2 sequences are SGHTA and FQGNSA. V lost 0 bases and J 3 bases, leaving 15 bases between the germline ends. This CDR3 comprises 16 residues. This chain's CDR3 is CASSLAPGQGFYEQYF. The CDR3, as DNA: TGTGCCAGCAGCTTAGCCCCCGGTCAGGGGTTCTACGAGCAGTACTTC. Together with reference TRBV7-2 and TRBJ2-7, the CDR3 gives the full variable domain: GAGVSQSPSNKVTEKGKDVELRCDPISGHTALYWYRQSLGQGLEFLIYFQGNSAPDKSGLPSDRFSAERTGGSVSTLTIQRTQQEDSAVYLCASSLAPGQGFYEQYFGPGTRLTVT.

This clonotype was seen a few times. The genes are TRBV12-3 or TRBV12-4 and TRBJ2-1, with 9 nucleotides matching TRBD1. This CDR3 is built from 15 residues. With V trimmed by 6 bases and J by 7 bases, 10 bases remained unmatched. The CDR3 is CASRVTGGGRNEQFF. The CDR3 DNA sequence: TGTGCCAGCAGGGTGACAGGGGGAGGTAGAAATGAGCAGTTCTTC.

DNA of the CDR3: TGTGCCAGCAGCCAAGATTTCCGGGACAGGGGCATCAATGAGCAGTTCTTC. Its translation: CASSQDFRDRGINEQFF. V and J are TRBV14 and TRBJ2-7, with 10 nucleotides matching TRBD1. The J call could be wrong; TRBJ2-1 is a better fit for the DNA end. Per germline, CDR1 SGHDN and CDR2 FVKESK. This CDR3 has 17 residues.

The rearrangement links TRBV20-1 to TRBJ2-7; possible D gene TRBD1, 5 bases. Germline loops: CDR1 DFQATT, CDR2 SNEGSKA (reference sequence). V gave up 4 bases and J gave up 6 bases, with 13 bases separating them. The CDR3 runs 12 residues. The CDR3 spells CSANKGSSEQYF. CDR3 in DNA: TGCAGTGCTAATAAGGGGTCTAGCGAGCAGTACTTC.

The chain employs TRBV5-1 and TRBJ2-5; D could derive from TRBD1 or TRBD2 (5 bases each). Germline loops: CDR1 SGHRS, CDR2 YFSETQ. The V and J ends lost 4 bases and 5 bases respectively, with 18 bases between them. This CDR3 contains 15 residues. In nucleotides, the CDR3 is TGCGCCAGCAGCACAACACTCCGGGGCGATGAGACCCAGTACTTC. This gives the protein CASSTTLRGDETQYF.

The V and J genes are TRBV10-3 and TRBJ1-1, with 12 bases aligning to TRBD1. CDR1 and CDR2 from the germline V gene are ENHRY and SYGVKD. V lost 11 bases, J lost 1 base, and 2 bases stayed unmatched. CDR3 length: 13 residues. Here the CDR3 DNA reads TGTGCCGCGGGACAGGGGGCGAACACTGAAGCTTTCTTT. It is translated as CAAGQGANTEAFF.

The chain has TRBV7-2 and TRBJ2-5; no clear D. TRBJ2-1 explains the end of the DNA better; the J call may be wrong. In germline, CDR1 is SGHTA, CDR2 FQGNSA. CDR3 length: 11 amino acids. CDR3 protein: CASGRYNEQFF. CDR3 nucleotide sequence: TGTGCCAGCGGGCGGTACAATGAGCAGTTCTTC.

The gene calls are TRBV20-1 and TRBJ2-1, with TRBD1 identical over 9 bases. Germline lookup yields CDR1 DFQATT and CDR2 SNEGSKA (reference sequence). V was clipped by 6 bases and J by 9 bases; unmatched bases: 9. The CDR3 runs 13 residues. In nucleotides, the CDR3 is TGCAGTGCGGCCGGGACAGGGCTCAGTGAGCAGTTCTTC. Translating gives CSAAGTGLSEQFF.

This clonotype was seen a few times. The rearrangement joins TRBV10-3 to TRBJ2-5; D is ambiguous. The J call is doubtful: the DNA matches TRBJ2-1 better. CDR3 length: 12 amino acids. Germline CDR1 ENHRY, CDR2 SYGVKD. The CDR3 sequence: CAIRGSRLEQFF. CDR3 nucleotides: TGTGCCATCAGAGGCAGCAGACTTGAGCAGTTCTTC.

This clonotype has just a few counts. V usage is TRBV4-1 and J usage is TRBJ2-7; the D is unclear. CDR3 length: 11 amino acids. Germline CDR1 is MGHRA and CDR2 is YSYEKL. Trimming removed 5 bases at V and 7 bases at J, with 9 bases between. The CDR3 DNA is TGCGCCAGCAGCAATGACCGGGAGCAGTACTTC. Its translation: CASSNDREQYF.

This clonotype appeared a few times. The chain carries TRBV7-6 and TRBJ1-3, with a possible D match to TRBD1 (5 bases). Trimming took off 1 base at V and 0 bases at J, with 13 bases between the two ends. The length of the CDR3 is 17 residues. The germline V gene has CDR1 SGHVS and CDR2 FNYEAQ. The CDR3 sequence: CASSLEMAGSSGNTIYF. CDR3 DNA: TGTGCCAGCAGCTTAGAGATGGCAGGGAGCTCTGGAAACACCATATATTTT.

V is TRBV3-1 and J is TRBJ2-7; 7 positions agree with TRBD2. CDR1 is LGHDT, CDR2 YNNKEL, per germline (reference sequence). Germline trimming cut 1 base from V and 3 bases from J; bases unmatched to any gene: 3. The CDR3 sequence is 14 residues long. CDR3 amino acids: CASSQVAGVYEQYF. In DNA form, the CDR3 reads TGTGCCAGCAGCCAAGTTGCGGGGGTCTACGAGCAGTACTTC.

The CDR3 protein is CASSFRRGANYGYTF. DNA for the CDR3: TGTGCCAGCAGTTTCCGCAGGGGGGCTAACTATGGCTACACCTTC. The chain has TRBV28 and TRBJ1-2; TRBD1 matches 7 bases. This CDR3 contains 15 residues. V shed 3 bases and J 0 bases; nucleotides not matched to a gene: 4. Germline V CDR1 and CDR2: MDHEN, SYDVKM.

CDR3: CASSTTGRVYQETQYF. The CDR3 coding sequence is TGTGCCAGCAGCACGACAGGGCGCGTGTACCAAGAGACCCAGTACTTC. This chain links TRBV7-2 with TRBJ2-5, with 7 bases identical to TRBD1. The germline gives CDR1 SGHTA, CDR2 FQGNSA. The CDR3 length is 16 residues. The V and J ends lost 5 bases and 0 bases, in that order; junction bases with no gene match: 9.

The J gene is TRBJ1-5, the V gene TRBV12-3 or TRBV12-4, with D uncertain. V lost 6 bases, J lost 3 bases, and 6 bases lay in between. The CDR3 consists of 12 residues. CDR3 residues: CASSTINQPQHF. CDR3 DNA: TGTGCCAGCAGCACCATCAATCAGCCCCAGCATTTT.

The chain uses TRBV2 and TRBJ1-4; D is undetermined. Germline V lookup: CDR1 SNHLY, CDR2 FYNNEI. The CDR3 spans 15 residues. V shed 5 bases and J shed 5 bases, with 15 bases lying between them. CDR3 sequence reads: CASSPSLGQNEKLFF. DNA for the CDR3: TGTGCCAGCAGTCCCAGCCTCGGTCAAAATGAAAAACTGTTTTTT.

With regard to this clonotype: The germline gene is not matched at one end of the junction; a read error may be the cause. V is TRBV6-5 and J is TRBJ1-1; maybe TRBD1 (6 bases). CDR1 is MNHEY, CDR2 SVGAGI, per germline. This CDR3 is 17 amino acids long. This CDR3 reads CASSYSSFGGPNTVAFF. CDR3 nucleotides: TGTGCCAGCAGTTACTCGAGCTTCGGGGGGCCTAACACTGTAGCTTTCTTT.

Comment on this clonotype: At one end, the junction sequence differs from germline, possibly due to a read error. This chain connects TRBV12-3 or TRBV12-4 to TRBJ2-5; the D call may be TRBD1 or TRBD2 (5 bases each). The CDR3 has 16 residues. The CDR3 region has the DNA TGTGCCAGCAGTCGCGGACCTCACTCGGGACGTGAGACCCAGTACTTT. Encoded protein: CASSRGPHSGRETQYF.

This clonotype has a handful of counts. The chain recombines TRBV15 with TRBJ1-2; TRBD1 matches 9 bases. Germline V lookup: CDR1 LNHNV, CDR2 YYDKDF (reference sequence). The CDR3 runs 14 residues. Unmatched junction bases numbered 3, after V lost 0 bases and J lost 7 bases. The CDR3 DNA follows: TGTGCCACCAGCAGAGAGACGACAGGGGGTGGCTACACCTTC. It codes for CATSRETTGGGYTF.

The gene calls are TRBV5-1 and TRBJ2-3; weak D call: TRBD2 (6 bases). V was clipped by 1 base and J by 0 bases, with 9 bases between them. The CDR3 consists of 15 residues. CDR1 SGHRS and CDR2 YFSETQ come from the germline V gene. Written as DNA, the CDR3 is TGCGCCAGCAGCTTGATCGGGACTAGCACAGATACGCAGTATTTT. It translates to CASSLIGTSTDTQYF.

This chain connects TRBV24-1 to TRBJ2-1; TRBD1 matches 7 bases. The CDR3 sequence is 15 residues long. Germline CDR1 reads KGHDR; CDR2 reads SFDVKD. The V segment lost 4 bases and the J segment 5 bases; nucleotides outside the gene matches: 7. The CDR3 sequence: CATSDLRDRNNEQFF. The DNA of the CDR3 is TGTGCCACCAGTGACCTCCGGGACAGAAACAATGAGCAGTTCTTC.

The V call is TRBV18, the J call TRBJ2-7; tentative D call: TRBD1 (6 bases). Trimming left V 3 bases short and J 0 bases short, with 12 bases between. Germline V gene lookup returns CDR1 KGHSH and CDR2 LQKENI. This CDR3 contains 15 residues. CDR3 coding DNA: TGTGCCAGCTCACCCCACCTACAGGGCTCCTACGAGCAGTACTTC. As protein: CASSPHLQGSYEQYF.